This TCR beta chain was identified in a study of blood T cells in healthy people across ages. Findings and limits, study-wide: Per million T cells, the diversity of TCR beta decreased roughly linearly as age advanced.

The draw of peripheral blood yielded roughly 9.1 milliliters from each donor. Per-sample PBMC isolation yielded at least 6 million cells. This clonotype was seen many times. Its antigen is undetermined. A J-beta primer mix and a sample-barcoded 5' primer were used in a second PCR of about 6 to 12 cycles. Template switching added a 12-random-nucleotide identifier to every cDNA molecule. Each CDR3 protein gets one entry after TCRdb re-called the 5' RACE reads with MiXCR. This sample carries about 730,000 distinct CDR3 sequences, approximately 43% of them seen once, and the ten largest clones take 20% to 25%. V shed 5 bases, J shed 2 bases, and the junction held 3 bases outside the gene matches. CDR1 and CDR2 from the germline V gene are SNHLY and FYNNEI. The CDR3 consists of 14 residues.

Sequenced input: blood. The chain carries TRBV2 and TRBJ2-5; TRBD2 matches 9 bases. This clonotype was sampled from a woman aged 60 to 75 in good health. The CDR3 here is CASSPGLAQETQYF. CDR3 coding DNA: TGTGCCAGCAGTCCCGGACTAGCGCAAGAGACCCAGTACTTC. Combining the CDR3 with reference TRBV2 and TRBJ2-5 gives the whole variable domain EPEVTQTPSHQVTQMGQEVILRCVPISNHLYFYWYRQILGQKVEFLVSFYNNEISEKSEIFDDQFSVERPDGSNFTLKIRSTKLEDSAMYFCASSPGLAQETQYFGPGTRLLVL.